This T cell receptor beta chain was retrieved from a study of OX40 agonist ivuxolimab in advanced cancers. As for this clone: Its antigen is currently unknown.

Overall study results and limits: The study observed clonal expansion of CD4+ and CD8+ blood T cells by week 6 at 0.1 to 3.0 mg/kg. Averaged across samples, CD8+ T cells carried more expanded clones than CD4+ did.

Baseline, cycle 4 day 1, and cycle 7 day 1 were the blood sampling points. Here immunoSEQ multiplex PCR was the method, and the copy in TCRdb shows in-frame clones only, minus some. The table records over 75,000 clones, just over 90% of them present only once. The sequence was collected from an adult with an advanced solid tumor such as melanoma, head and neck, liver or kidney cancer. The sample in question was CD4+ or CD8+ T cells sorted from blood, obtained in a trial of the OX40 agonist ivuxolimab.

This CDR3 is CASSSDRVGGYTF. For the CDR3, the DNA is TGCGCCAGCAGCTCCGACAGGGTAGGCGGCTACACCTTC. The rearrangement joins TRBV5-1 to TRBJ1-2; TRBD1 aligns across 7 bases. CDR3 length: 13 residues. The junction had 7 bases not matched to a gene; V was cut back by 3 bases and J by 8 bases. The germline V gene has CDR1 SGHRS and CDR2 YFSETQ.